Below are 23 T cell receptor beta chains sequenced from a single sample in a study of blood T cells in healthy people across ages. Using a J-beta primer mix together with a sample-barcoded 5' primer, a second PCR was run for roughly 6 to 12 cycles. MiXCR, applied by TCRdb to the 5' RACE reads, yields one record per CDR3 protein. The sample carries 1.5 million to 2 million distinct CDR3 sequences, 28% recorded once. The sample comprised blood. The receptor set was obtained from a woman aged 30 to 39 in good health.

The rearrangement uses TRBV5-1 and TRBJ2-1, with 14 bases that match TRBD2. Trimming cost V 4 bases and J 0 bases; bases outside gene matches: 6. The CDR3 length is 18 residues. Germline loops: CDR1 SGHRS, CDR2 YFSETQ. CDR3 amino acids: CASSGLAGGLSSYNEQFF. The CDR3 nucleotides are TGCGCCAGCAGCGGACTAGCGGGGGGCTTGAGCTCCTACAATGAGCAGTTCTTC.

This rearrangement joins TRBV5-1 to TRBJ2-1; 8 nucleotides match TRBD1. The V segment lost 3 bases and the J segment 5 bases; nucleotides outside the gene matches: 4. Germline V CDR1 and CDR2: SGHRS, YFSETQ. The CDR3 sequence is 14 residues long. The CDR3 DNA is TGCGCCAGCAGCTGGACAGGGACCCACAATGAGCAGTTCTTC. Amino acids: CASSWTGTHNEQFF.

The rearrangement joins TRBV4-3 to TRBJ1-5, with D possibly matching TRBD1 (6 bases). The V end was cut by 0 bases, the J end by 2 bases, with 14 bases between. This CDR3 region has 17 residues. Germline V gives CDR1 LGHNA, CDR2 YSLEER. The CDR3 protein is CASSQEPGGIGNQPQHF. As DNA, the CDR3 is TGCGCCAGCAGCCAAGAACCTGGGGGCATAGGCAATCAGCCCCAGCATTTT.

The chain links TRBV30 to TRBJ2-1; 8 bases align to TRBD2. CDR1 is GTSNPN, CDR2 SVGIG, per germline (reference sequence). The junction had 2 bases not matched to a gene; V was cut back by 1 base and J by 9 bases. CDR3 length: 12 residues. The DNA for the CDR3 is TGTGCCTGGAGTGCAAGCGGGAGTGAGCAGTTCTTC. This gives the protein CAWSASGSEQFF.

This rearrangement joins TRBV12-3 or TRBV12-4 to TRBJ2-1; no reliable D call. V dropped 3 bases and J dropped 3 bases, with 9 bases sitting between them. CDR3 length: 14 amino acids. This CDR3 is CASSLAHFYNEQFF. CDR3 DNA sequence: TGTGCCAGCAGTTTGGCTCACTTCTACAATGAGCAGTTCTTC.

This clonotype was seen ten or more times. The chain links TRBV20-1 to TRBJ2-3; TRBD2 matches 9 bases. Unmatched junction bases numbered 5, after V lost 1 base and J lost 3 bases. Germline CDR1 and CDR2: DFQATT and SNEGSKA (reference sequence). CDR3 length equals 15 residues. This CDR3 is CSARGGGRGTDTQYF. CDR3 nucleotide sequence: TGCAGTGCTAGAGGAGGCGGGAGGGGAACAGATACGCAGTATTTT.

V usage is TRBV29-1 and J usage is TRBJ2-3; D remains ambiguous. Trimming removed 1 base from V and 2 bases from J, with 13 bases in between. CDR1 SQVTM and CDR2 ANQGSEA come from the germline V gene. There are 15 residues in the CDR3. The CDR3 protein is CSVEGGNLPTDTQYF. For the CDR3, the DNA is TGCAGCGTTGAAGGGGGTAACCTTCCCACAGATACGCAGTATTTT.

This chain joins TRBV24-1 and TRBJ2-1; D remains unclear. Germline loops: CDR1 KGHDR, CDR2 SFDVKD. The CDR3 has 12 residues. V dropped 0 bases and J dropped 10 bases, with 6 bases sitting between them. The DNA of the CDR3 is TGTGCCACCAGTGATTTGGGCTACGAGCAGTTCTTC. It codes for CATSDLGYEQFF.

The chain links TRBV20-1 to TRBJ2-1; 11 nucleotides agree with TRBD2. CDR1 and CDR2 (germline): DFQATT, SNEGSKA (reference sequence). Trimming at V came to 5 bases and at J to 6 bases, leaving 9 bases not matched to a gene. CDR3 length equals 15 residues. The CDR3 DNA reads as TGCAGTGCTTCCTCACTAGCGGGAGTGGGCAATGAGCAGTTCTTC. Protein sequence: CSASSLAGVGNEQFF.

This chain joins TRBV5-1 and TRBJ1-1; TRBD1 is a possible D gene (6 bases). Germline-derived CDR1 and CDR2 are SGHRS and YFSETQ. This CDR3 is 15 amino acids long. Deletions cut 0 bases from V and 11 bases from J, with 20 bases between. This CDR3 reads CASSLARGQGSKAFF. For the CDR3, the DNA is TGCGCCAGCAGCTTGGCCCGGGGCCAGGGGAGTAAGGCTTTCTTT.

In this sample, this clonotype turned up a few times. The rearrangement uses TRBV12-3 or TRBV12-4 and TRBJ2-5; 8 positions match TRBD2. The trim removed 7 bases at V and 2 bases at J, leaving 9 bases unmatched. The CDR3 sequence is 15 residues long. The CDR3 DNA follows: TGTGCCAGCACTCCCCGGGAGGGTAGGCAAGAGACCCAGTACTTC. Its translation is CASTPREGRQETQYF.

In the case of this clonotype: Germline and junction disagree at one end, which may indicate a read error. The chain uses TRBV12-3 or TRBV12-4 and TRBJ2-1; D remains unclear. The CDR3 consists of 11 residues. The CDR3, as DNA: TGTGCCCGCAGCTTGAGGTATGAGCAGTTCTTC. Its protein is CARSLRYEQFF.

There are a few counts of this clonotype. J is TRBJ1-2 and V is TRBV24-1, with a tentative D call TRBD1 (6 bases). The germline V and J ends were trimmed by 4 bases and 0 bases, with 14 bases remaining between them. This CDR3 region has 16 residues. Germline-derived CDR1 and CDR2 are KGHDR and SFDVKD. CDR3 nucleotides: TGTGCCACCAGTGAAGGGGGGGACCCCTCTAACTATGGCTACACCTTC. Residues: CATSEGGDPSNYGYTF.

In DNA, the CDR3 is TGCGCCAGCAGCTTGGGGCCCCTGGATCAGCCCCAGCATTTT. It encodes CASSLGPLDQPQHF. The chain combines TRBV5-1 with TRBJ1-5; D is undetermined. From germline, CDR1 is SGHRS and CDR2 YFSETQ. With 0 bases removed from V and 5 bases from J, the gap between germline ends came to 9 bases. The CDR3 has 14 amino acids.

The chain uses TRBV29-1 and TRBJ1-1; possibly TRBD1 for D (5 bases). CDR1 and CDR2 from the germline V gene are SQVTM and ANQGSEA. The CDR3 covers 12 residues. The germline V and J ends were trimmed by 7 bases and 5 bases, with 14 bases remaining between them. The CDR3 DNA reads TGCAGCGATCAGGGTTGGAGGACTGAAGCTTTCTTT. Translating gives CSDQGWRTEAFF.

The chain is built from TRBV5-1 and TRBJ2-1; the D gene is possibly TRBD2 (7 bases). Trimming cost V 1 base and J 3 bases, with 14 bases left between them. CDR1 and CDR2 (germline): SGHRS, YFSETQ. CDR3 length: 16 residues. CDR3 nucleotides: TGCGCCAGCAGCTTGCGCGGGGGCCTTTACTACAATGAGCAGTTCTTC. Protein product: CASSLRGGLYYNEQFF.

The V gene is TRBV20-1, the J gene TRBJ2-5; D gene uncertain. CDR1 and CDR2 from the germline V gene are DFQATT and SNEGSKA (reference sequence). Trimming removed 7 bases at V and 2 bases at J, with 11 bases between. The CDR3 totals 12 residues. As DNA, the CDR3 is TGCAGTGTGAGGACCGTGCAAGAGACCCAGTACTTC. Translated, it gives CSVRTVQETQYF.

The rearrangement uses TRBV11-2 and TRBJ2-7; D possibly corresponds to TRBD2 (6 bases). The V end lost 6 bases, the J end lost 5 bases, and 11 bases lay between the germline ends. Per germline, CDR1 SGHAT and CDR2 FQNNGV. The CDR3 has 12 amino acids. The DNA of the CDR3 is TGTGCCAGCAGTCCCGCGGGACACGAGCAGTACTTC. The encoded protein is CASSPAGHEQYF.

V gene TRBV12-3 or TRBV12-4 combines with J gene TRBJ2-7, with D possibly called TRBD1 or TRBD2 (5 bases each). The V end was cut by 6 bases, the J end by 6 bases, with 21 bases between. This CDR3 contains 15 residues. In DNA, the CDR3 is TGTGCCAGCAGGCCTCTAGGGGCGGTGGGGGTCGAGCAGTACTTC. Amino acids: CASRPLGAVGVEQYF.

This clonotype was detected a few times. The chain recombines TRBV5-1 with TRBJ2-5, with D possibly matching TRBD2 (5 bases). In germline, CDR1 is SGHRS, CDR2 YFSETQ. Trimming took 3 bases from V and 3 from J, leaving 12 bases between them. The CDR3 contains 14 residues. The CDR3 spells CASSSAGSEETQYF. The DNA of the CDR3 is TGCGCCAGCAGCTCCGCGGGCAGTGAAGAGACCCAGTACTTC.

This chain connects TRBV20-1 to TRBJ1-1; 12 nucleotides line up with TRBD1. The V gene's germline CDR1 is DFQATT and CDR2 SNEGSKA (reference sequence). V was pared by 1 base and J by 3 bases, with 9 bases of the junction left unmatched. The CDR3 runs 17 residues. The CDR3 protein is CSARVVPGQGADTEAFF. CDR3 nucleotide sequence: TGCAGTGCTAGAGTAGTACCGGGACAGGGGGCAGACACTGAAGCTTTCTTT.

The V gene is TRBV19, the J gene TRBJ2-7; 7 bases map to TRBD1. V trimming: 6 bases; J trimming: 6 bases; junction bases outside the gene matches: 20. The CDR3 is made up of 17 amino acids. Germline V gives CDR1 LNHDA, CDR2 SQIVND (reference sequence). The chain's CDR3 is CASSNQRATGSPGEQYF. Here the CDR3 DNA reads TGTGCCAGTAGCAACCAACGTGCGACAGGGAGTCCTGGCGAGCAGTACTTC.

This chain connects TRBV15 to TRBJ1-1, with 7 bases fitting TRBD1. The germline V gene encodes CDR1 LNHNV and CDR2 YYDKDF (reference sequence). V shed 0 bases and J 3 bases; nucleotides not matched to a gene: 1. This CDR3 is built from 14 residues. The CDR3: CATSRDRGDTEAFF. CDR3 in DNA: TGTGCCACCAGCAGAGACAGGGGGGACACTGAAGCTTTCTTT.